What follows describes a single T cell receptor beta chain. These data belong to a study of blood T cell repertoires in COVID-19. The data were produced by immunoSEQ multiplex PCR, yet TCRdb's version contains in-frame clones alone and is incomplete. The sample records fewer than 70,000 clones, about 85% being singletons. The V and J ends lost 4 bases and 4 bases, in that order; junction bases with no gene match: 4. Germline values: CDR1 SQVTM, CDR2 ANQGSEA. CDR3 length equals 14 residues. Sequenced sample: peripheral blood. The TCR was taken from a man older than 75 with acute or convalescent COVID-19. The V call is TRBV29-1, the J call TRBJ2-7; 13 bases are a match to TRBD2. The CDR3 here is CSVGTSGSKYEQYF. The CDR3 DNA reads as TGCAGCGTTGGGACTAGCGGGAGTAAATACGAGCAGTACTTC.